What follows is one T cell receptor (beta chain) and its context. No cognate antigen has been identified for it. Base-call qualities are not available, and no considerably larger clone is one nucleotide away. V lost 0 bases and J lost 15 bases; the stretch between them is 18 bases long. From the cysteine through the phenylalanine, the CDR3 covers 14 amino acids. Only CDR3 DNA is held: 42 bases, read in frame from base 1. Via the germline V gene, CDR1 is KGHSY and CDR2 FQNENV. This specimen belongs to a study of OX40 agonist ivuxolimab in advanced cancers. The study in broad terms: Ivuxolimab was an agonistic, fully human IgG2 monoclonal antibody directed against OX40 (CD134), a costimulatory receptor. Intravenous ivuxolimab was administered to patients every 2 weeks at six dose levels: 0.01, 0.1, 0.3, 1.5, 3 and 10 mg/kg. Of the roughly 54 patients in dose escalation, around 20 had hepatocellular carcinoma, roughly 15 had melanoma, 9 had renal cell carcinoma and 9 had head and neck cancer. The dose-escalation cohort was around 84% male with a mean age of roughly 60 years, ranging from roughly 20 to 80. Prior anti-PD-1, anti-PD-L1 or anti-CTLA-4 therapy was permitted, and roughly two fifths of dose-escalation patients had received checkpoint inhibitors. Partial responses were achieved by three dose-escalation patients, of whom one had hepatocellular carcinoma and two had cutaneous melanoma. The purpose of peripheral TCRbeta sequencing was to test whether ivuxolimab changed TCR sequence diversity and led to clonal T-cell expansion. The paper reports the monotherapy dose-escalation portion (N ≈ 50 patients) of the phase I ivuxolimab trial.

Patients with autoimmune disease history or receiving systemic immunosuppression were excluded from the trial. Peripheral blood for TCR sequencing was drawn from every dose cohort at baseline, at cycle 4 day 1 and at cycle 7 day 1. The samples were taken from a phase I, first-in-human, multicenter, open-label dose-escalation trial of ivuxolimab. Adults with locally advanced or metastatic melanoma, renal cell carcinoma, hepatocellular carcinoma or head and neck squamous cell carcinoma were enrolled in the trial. Before TCR sequencing, CD4+ T cells and CD8+ T cells from peripheral blood were sorted into separate populations. On the study overall, not on this receptor specifically: In partial responders in the 0.1-3.0 mg/kg groups, normalized peripheral clonal expansion was found to be among the lowest, especially among CD8+ T cells. After ivuxolimab, expanded clones were on average more numerous among CD8+ T cells than among CD4+ T cells. Low levels of normalized T-cell clonal expansion were also seen in some nonresponding patients. Antigen specificity was not determined for the clonally expanded peripheral T cells. At doses from 0.1 to 3.0 mg/kg, clonal expansion was seen in both CD4+ and CD8+ blood T cells between baseline and week 6.

For sequencing of the TCRbeta CDR3 region, genomic DNA was extracted from the sorted cells. TCRbeta CDR3 regions were sequenced using the immunoSEQ Assay. The clones in this table, taken by TCRdb from immuneACCESS, are in-frame only. Not every clone is retained; where verified, under half of the shortfall comes from an unresolved V gene, and the cause of the rest is unknown. The sample table lists some 70,000 clones, approximately 90% of them with a count of one. Of the sample, approximately 0.98% is held by the ten largest clones. Here the chain combines TRBV16 and TRBJ2-4, with TRBD1 as a weak D call on 6 bases. The TCR originated in an adult with an advanced solid tumor such as melanoma, head and neck, liver or kidney cancer. The sequencing used CD4+ or CD8+ T cells sorted from blood, collected in a trial of the OX40 agonist ivuxolimab. The nucleotide sequence is TGTGCCAGCAGCCAATCGAAGCAGGGGAGTTCACGGTACTTC. This translates into CASSQSKQGSSRYF.